One sample yielded the 19 T cell receptor beta chains listed below, sequenced in a study of blood T cells in healthy people across ages. It was with a sample-barcoded 5' primer and a J-beta primer mix that a second PCR of roughly 7 to 12 cycles was run. Using its own MiXCR run on the 5' RACE reads, TCRdb lists one record per CDR3 protein. This table holds more than 900,000 distinct CDR3 sequences, about 28% found once. This sample was also put to use in a study of T cells of mothers and their children.

The specimen was blood. The receptors were sampled from a woman in her thirties or forties in good health.

There are many counts of this clonotype. This chain connects TRBV27 to TRBJ1-5, with D uncertain. V was trimmed by 6 bases and J by 7 bases, leaving 16 bases between them. Germline assignment: CDR1 MNHEY and CDR2 SMNVEV (reference sequence). This CDR3 has 14 amino acids. Written as DNA, the CDR3 is TGTGCCAGCAGCCCGGACGGGGTTGTGCAGCCCCAGCATTTT. As protein: CASSPDGVVQPQHF.

This clonotype occurred many times. The V and J genes are TRBV19 and TRBJ2-7; D is perhaps TRBD2 (5 bases). The V end was cut by 7 bases, the J end by 3 bases, with 19 bases between. Germline values: CDR1 LNHDA, CDR2 SQIVND (reference sequence). The CDR3 sequence is 15 residues long. CDR3: CASTPTAVAFYEQYF. The CDR3 DNA reads TGTGCCAGTACCCCTACAGCGGTAGCCTTCTACGAGCAGTACTTC.

The chain recombines TRBV7-2 with TRBJ2-3; D is ambiguous. In germline, CDR1 is SGHTA, CDR2 FQGNSA. The CDR3 is 16 residues long. V gave up 1 base and J gave up 2 bases, with 13 bases separating them. The CDR3 DNA reads TGTGCCAGCAGCTTAGTGGGTGTAGCCGACACAGATACGCAGTATTTT. This codes for CASSLVGVADTDTQYF.

This clonotype was recorded only once. The chain is built from TRBV10-3 and TRBJ1-2, with D perhaps matching TRBD1 (6 bases). From germline, CDR1 is ENHRY and CDR2 SYGVKD. The CDR3 runs 14 residues. The V gene lost 6 bases and the J gene lost 5 bases, with 16 bases spanning the gap. The CDR3 nucleotides are TGTGCCATCAGGGAATATACAGGGACTTATGGCTACACCTTC. As protein: CAIREYTGTYGYTF.

This clonotype was counted only a few times. The chain has TRBV6-1 and TRBJ1-2; a weak D match, TRBD1 (5 bases). Trimming removed 2 bases from V and 3 bases from J, with 16 bases in between. Germline CDR1 reads MNHNS; CDR2 reads SASEGT. The CDR3 sequence is 16 residues long. CDR3 nucleotides: TGTGCCAGCAGTGAATCTACCGGGACGGCTTACTATGGCTACACCTTC. Its protein is CASSESTGTAYYGYTF.

This chain uses TRBV5-1 with TRBJ1-4; D unclear. The germline V gene encodes CDR1 SGHRS and CDR2 YFSETQ. Trimming shortened V by 1 base and J by 4 bases, and 11 bases separated the two germline ends. CDR3 length equals 15 residues. CDR3 sequence reads: CASSLNGIGNEKLFF. CDR3 coding DNA: TGCGCCAGCAGCTTGAACGGTATAGGTAATGAAAAACTGTTTTTT.

The chain has TRBV5-1 and TRBJ1-3; D is perhaps TRBD1 (6 bases). This CDR3 is built from 13 residues. Germline V gene data show CDR1 as SGHRS and CDR2 as YFSETQ. With 5 bases removed from V and 2 bases from J, the gap between germline ends came to 8 bases. Here the CDR3 DNA reads TGCGCCAGCAGACCAGGGGCTGGAAACACCATATATTTT. Translation gives CASRPGAGNTIYF.

This clonotype was observed at least ten times. The V call is TRBV5-1, the J call TRBJ2-7; D might be TRBD2 (5 bases). CDR1 and CDR2 (germline): SGHRS, YFSETQ. The CDR3 loop spans 14 amino acids. The V end lost 4 bases, the J end lost 0 bases, and 11 bases lay between the germline ends. CDR3 protein: CASSPGGGSYEQYF. DNA of the CDR3: TGCGCCAGCAGCCCCGGAGGTGGCTCCTACGAGCAGTACTTC.

This clonotype was detected only a few times. The chain has TRBV28 and TRBJ1-4; D not certain. The CDR3 is 14 residues long. From germline, CDR1 is MDHEN and CDR2 SYDVKM. Trimming shortened V by 2 bases and J by 9 bases, and 13 bases separated the two germline ends. CDR3 in DNA: TGTGCCAGCAGTTTACCTTTCTCGACTAAAAAACTGTTTTTT. Amino acids: CASSLPFSTKKLFF.

The V call is TRBV30, the J call TRBJ2-3; D possibly corresponds to TRBD1 (6 bases). The CDR3 has 13 amino acids. CDR1 GTSNPN and CDR2 SVGIG come from the germline V gene (reference sequence). V lost 0 bases and J lost 11, with 15 bases in between. CDR3 loop: CAWSVQGPYEQYF. CDR3 nucleotide sequence: TGTGCCTGGAGTGTACAGGGTCCCTACGAGCAGTATTTT.

This clonotype was seen at least ten times. This chain joins TRBV4-3 and TRBJ2-1; a weak D match, TRBD1 (5 bases). The CDR3 length is 14 residues. The ends were cut back, 1 base at V and 7 bases at J, with 11 bases in the middle. The germline V gene encodes CDR1 LGHNA and CDR2 YSLEER. Here the CDR3 DNA reads TGCGCCAGCAGCCAAGGGTCAGGGTATAATGAGCAGTTCTTC. Translation gives CASSQGSGYNEQFF.

This clonotype came up a few times. CDR3 sequence (DNA): TGTGCCAGCAGTCTCACTGGTTATGGGACAGGGGGCCTTGGTGGCCAGCCCCAGCATTTT. Translated: CASSLTGYGTGGLGGQPQHF. The V and J genes are TRBV12-3 or TRBV12-4 and TRBJ1-5; 12 nucleotides match TRBD1. The CDR3 is 20 residues long. V gave up 5 bases and J gave up 7 bases; unmatched junction bases: 21.

The chain combines TRBV28 with TRBJ1-4; 8 bases are shared with TRBD1. After removal of 3 bases from V and 7 bases from J, the junction contained 7 bases not matched to a gene. CDR1 and CDR2 (germline): MDHEN, SYDVKM. The CDR3 spans 15 residues. Here the CDR3 DNA reads TGTGCCAGCAGTTTCGGACAGGGCTGGAGTGAAAAACTGTTTTTT. Protein: CASSFGQGWSEKLFF.

This clonotype has at least ten counts. The gene calls are TRBV7-3 and TRBJ2-4; 10 nucleotides line up with TRBD1. Trimming cost V 6 bases and J 6 bases; bases outside gene matches: 11. CDR1 and CDR2 (germline): SGHTA, FQGTGA. The CDR3 is 16 amino acids. The CDR3 spells CASSSFDRGRGNIQYF. The DNA of the CDR3 is TGTGCCAGCAGTTCGTTCGACAGGGGGCGAGGAAACATTCAGTACTTC.

The chain links TRBV7-9 to TRBJ1-6; the D is unclear. The V gene lost 6 bases and the J gene lost 7 bases, with 10 bases spanning the gap. The CDR3 consists of 13 residues. The germline gives CDR1 SEHNR, CDR2 FQNEAQ (reference sequence). The CDR3 spells CASREGGNSPLHF. CDR3 nucleotides: TGTGCCAGCAGGGAAGGAGGAAATTCACCCCTCCACTTT. The full variable domain, its missing parts supplied by reference TRBV7-9 and TRBJ1-6, is DTGVSQNPRHKITKRGQNVTFRCDPISEHNRLYWYRQTLGQGPEFLTYFQNEAQLEKSRLLSDRFSAERPKGSFSTLEIQRTEQGDSAMYLCASREGGNSPLHFGNGTRLTVT.

This clonotype was detected many times. This chain uses TRBV12-3 or TRBV12-4 with TRBJ2-5; 7 bases fit TRBD1. Losses at the gene ends were 3 bases for V and 4 bases for J; bases not matched to a gene: 20. This CDR3 has 19 amino acids. CDR3 in amino acids: CASSLPGQRILFGGETQYF. The CDR3 DNA reads as TGTGCCAGCAGTTTGCCGGGACAGCGAATACTATTTGGGGGAGAGACCCAGTACTTC.

The chain has TRBV28 and TRBJ2-7, with D unclear. CDR3 size: 13 residues. Trimming took 2 bases from V and 4 from J, leaving 9 bases between them. Germline CDR1 is MDHEN and CDR2 is SYDVKM. CDR3 DNA: TGTGCCAGCAGTTTAGTAGGGTATTACGAGCAGTACTTC. This gives the protein CASSLVGYYEQYF.

Comments on this clonotype: One end of the junction varies from germline; a read error may be responsible. V gene TRBV12-3 or TRBV12-4 combines with J gene TRBJ1-4; D uncertain. The CDR3 sequence is 14 residues long. This CDR3 is CARSPTGINEKLFF. The CDR3 nucleotides read TGTGCCCGCAGTCCCACGGGTATTAATGAAAAACTGTTTTTT.

The sample holds a few counts of this clonotype. The rearrangement links TRBV2 to TRBJ2-7; TRBD2 aligns across 12 bases. Germline lookup yields CDR1 SNHLY and CDR2 FYNNEI. Unmatched junction bases numbered 6, after V lost 4 bases and J lost 2 bases. There are 16 residues in the CDR3. In DNA, the CDR3 is TGTGCCAGCAGTGCCCAACTAGCGGGGGGTACCTACGAGCAGTACTTC. As protein: CASSAQLAGGTYEQYF.